Listed below are T cell receptor beta chains from one sample, sequenced in a study of T cells in tumors after PD-1 blockade. The repertoire was sequenced with immunoSEQ multiplex PCR; TCRdb's copy has only in-frame clones and lacks some. The sample includes tens of thousands of clones, approximately 74% of them seen just once. Sequenced here: PBMCs, sampled after anti-PD-1 treatment. These TCRs come from a human donor with basal cell carcinoma. The CDR3 runs from the conserved cysteine through the conserved F or W. A D gene is named only where the DNA matches it firmly. A row's size may be missing; if present it is once, few, many or a size class.

v_call	j_call	clone_size	d_call	cdr3_aa	cdr3_nt
TRBV7-6	TRBJ2-3	once	-	CASTPVGATDTQYF	TGTGCCAGCACCCCAGTTGGTGCCACAGATACGCAGTATTTT
TRBV4-1	TRBJ2-7	few	-	CASSQVTGDNEQYF	TGCGCCAGCAGCCAAGTGACCGGGGACAACGAGCAGTACTTC
TRBV3-1/TRBV3-2	TRBJ1-2	once	-	CASSQAEGVMRGYTF	TGTGCCAGCAGCCAAGCCGAAGGGGTAATGCGGGGCTACACCTTC
TRBV14	TRBJ2-7	-	-	CASSRNGGGLSEQYF	TGTGCCAGCAGCCGAAATGGGGGGGGCCTGTCCGAGCAGTACTTC
TRBV5-1	TRBJ2-2	-	-	CASSSTGLSGELFF	TGCGCCAGCAGCTCGACAGGACTATCCGGGGAGCTGTTTTTT
TRBV9	TRBJ1-1	-	TRBD1	CASSVGAGQAEAFF	TGTGCCAGCAGCGTAGGGGCCGGACAGGCCGAAGCTTTCTTT
TRBV9	TRBJ1-2	-	-	CASSHPPSYGYTF	TGTGCCAGCAGCCACCCCCCAAGCTATGGCTACACCTTC
TRBV14	TRBJ2-7	few	-	CASSQDLSPGYSYEQYF	TGTGCCAGCAGCCAAGACCTAAGCCCAGGGTACTCCTACGAGCAGTACTTC
TRBV5-6	TRBJ1-2	-	-	CASSLVAAGYTF	TGTGCCAGCAGCTTGGTCGCGGCTGGCTACACCTTC
TRBV7-8	TRBJ1-1	-	TRBD1	CASSFGTGRSTEAFF	TGTGCCAGCAGCTTCGGGACAGGGAGGAGCACTGAAGCTTTCTTT
TRBV9	TRBJ2-3	-	TRBD2	CASSFRAGGTDTQYF	TGTGCCAGCAGCTTCAGAGCGGGGGGAACAGATACGCAGTATTTT
TRBV30	TRBJ1-1	once	-	CAWSRPQGTEAFF	TGTGCCTGGAGTAGGCCCCAGGGGACTGAAGCTTTCTTT
TRBV2	TRBJ1-5	-	-	CASRDSYQPQHF	TGTGCCAGCAGGGACAGCTATCAGCCCCAGCATTTT
TRBV6-4	TRBJ1-1	-	TRBD1	CASRGQGESTEAFF	TGTGCCAGCAGAGGACAGGGAGAATCCACTGAAGCTTTCTTT
TRBV19	TRBJ1-2	-	-	CASSITGKDGYTF	TGTGCCAGTAGTATAACAGGGAAGGATGGCTACACCTTC
TRBV5-6	TRBJ1-1	few	-	CASSSGWGTEAFF	TGTGCCAGCAGCTCGGGCTGGGGGACTGAAGCTTTCTTT
TRBV5-4	TRBJ1-1	-	-	CASSLVRGQMNTEAFF	TGTGCCAGCAGCTTGGTAAGAGGGCAGATGAACACTGAAGCTTTCTTT
TRBV2	TRBJ2-1	-	-	CASSEDDAHNEQFF	TGTGCCAGCAGTGAAGACGACGCACACAATGAGCAGTTCTTC
TRBV24-1	TRBJ1-6	once	TRBD1	CATSDRPRGGHNSPLHF	TGTGCCACCAGTGATCGGCCGCGAGGGGGCCATAATTCACCCCTCCACTTT
TRBV5-6	TRBJ2-2	-	-	CASSRRTERNTGELFF	TGTGCCAGCAGTCGGCGGACGGAGAGGAACACCGGGGAGCTGTTTTTT
TRBV2	TRBJ2-4	-	-	CASRDGKNIQYF	TGTGCCAGCAGGGACGGAAAAAACATTCAGTACTTC
TRBV6-1	TRBJ1-1	few	TRBD1	CASSAHLTGGSTEAFF	TGTGCCAGCAGTGCGCACTTGACAGGGGGCAGTACTGAAGCTTTCTTT
TRBV7-2	TRBJ2-4	-	TRBD2	CASSTPGGASKNIQYF	TGTGCCAGCAGCACACCCGGGGGGGCATCCAAAAACATTCAGTACTTC